This note documents a single T cell receptor beta chain sequence. Which antigen it targets is not known. Per-nucleotide qualities are absent, and no much larger clonotype sits a single base away. This entry comes from a study of blood T cell repertoires in COVID-19 (dated by TCRdb to 2020 to 2021). With regard to the full study: Samples covering the acute and convalescent phases of COVID-19 were provided by collaborators in the United States, Italy and Spain. The material from the prospective study consisted of cDNA or gDNA derived from T cells, B-cell-depleted T cells, or PBMCs. The dataset comprised deeply sampled blood TCRbeta repertoires from subjects exposed to, actively infected with, or recovered from COVID-19. A freely available public database, intended as a resource for researchers studying the immune response to SARS-CoV-2, is where the repertoires were released. Samples were obtained from the ongoing ImmuneRACE study (first 160 participants) and from some 1,200 subjects provided by 6 global collaborators. The sample metadata nearly always contained a de-identified subject ID, COVID-19 status, age in years and sex. Where HLA class I and class II types were available, the types were taken from metadata supplied by the sample provider, not from assay-based typing.

Participants in the prospective study were enrolled through a virtual design, were aged roughly 18 to 95 years, and lived in roughly 24 United States geographic areas. In the prospective study, participants were assigned to cohorts based on the clinical history participants reported in a screening survey and a study questionnaire. Recovered participants in ImmuneRACE Cohort 3 were defined by two consecutive negative NP/OP PCR tests, clearance by a healthcare professional, or resolution of symptoms. In the prospective study, whole blood, serum and a nasopharyngeal or oropharyngeal swab were collected from each participant by mobile phlebotomists. Additional blood draws and questionnaires over an approximately two-month period could optionally be provided by prospective study participants. Blood samples from the prospective study were shipped frozen or at room temperature prior to DNA extraction.

Inclusive of the bounding cysteine and phenylalanine, the CDR3 is 15 residues long. The entry retains the CDR3 DNA only, 45 bases that are in frame from base 1. The V end gives up 0 bases and the J end 11 bases, leaving 8 bases in the junction not matched to a gene. For CDR1 and CDR2, the germline V gene (reference sequence) lists LGHDT and YNNKEL. TCRbeta CDR3 regions were amplified from genomic DNA using the immunoSEQ Assay, a bias-controlled multiplex PCR. On the authors' methods: The number of nucleated cells in each sample was estimated from the amplification of reference gene primers within the assay. To quantify the absolute abundance of each unique TCRbeta CDR3 rearrangement, sequence reads were collapsed and filtered. For each sample, productive Simpson clonality was calculated as the square root of Simpson's diversity index over productive rearrangements. TCRdb obtained this table from immuneACCESS and retained in-frame rearrangements with V and J assigned. These tables miss some clones; where compared with another copy, unresolved V genes account for less than half of the shortfall, and the remainder is unexplained. D and trimming come from the DNA, and the V and J calls and clone size come from that table. Present in this sample are about 210,000 clones, approximately 75% of which were seen just once. Roughly 8.7% of the sample is taken by the ten largest.

Here is what the overall study found, with its caveats: How much clinical and demographic metadata was included differed by source and by participant, and the metadata was provided uncurated.

Sequencing was carried out using PBMCs or T cells enriched from blood (not recorded which). The rearrangement combines TRBV3-1 (or the pseudogene TRBV3-2) with TRBJ2-1; a stretch of 9 junction bases matches TRBD2. The sequence was collected from a man aged 35 to 55 who had recovered from COVID-19. The bases are TGTGCCAGCAGCCAAGATCGGGTAGCGGGAGATCAGCAGTTCTTC. Translated, this is CASSQDRVAGDQQFF.